The TCR beta chain described here comes from a study of T-cell memory formation after mild COVID-19 (dated by TCRdb to about 2021). The study in broad terms: Most TCR sequence clusters were specific to one of the two donors. The cohort was made up of two young adult volunteers, one female and one male, who were previously healthy. In two donors, T-cell clones that expanded and contracted after mild COVID-19 were tracked by sequencing TCRalpha and TCRbeta repertoires over time.

TCRdb lists the instrument as Illumina NovaSeq 6000. TCRalpha and TCRbeta cDNA libraries were constructed by 5'RACE with constant-segment primers, with sample barcodes and unique molecular identifiers being introduced. Trizol reagent was used to extract RNA from every sample. The libraries were amplified in two PCR steps, and the second step added a second sample barcode and Illumina TruSeq adapters. Sequencing of the libraries was done on an Illumina NovaSeq, producing 2 x 150 bp paired-end reads. Concerning the study's data processing: The reads were demultiplexed and collapsed into UMI-guided consensus sequences using migec v1.2.7. Using mixcr v2.1.11, the UMI consensuses were aligned to TRA and TRB V and J templates and assembled into clonotypes. A clonotype was counted as expanded or contracted only if both edgeR and NoisET called the change significant, with noise models trained on biological replicates. For edgeR calls, the thresholds were a false discovery rate-adjusted p below 0.01 and a log2 fold-change of 1. PCA with hierarchical clustering of max-normalized trajectories of the 1000 most abundant clonotypes was used as exploratory dynamics analysis. Separately sequenced CD4+ and CD8+ repertoires were used to assign a CD4 or CD8 phenotype to each responding clone. The raw public data were reprocessed by TCRdb itself: fastp quality trimming at Q25, MiXCR clonotype calling, in-frame beta chains only. Each record represents a unique CDR3 protein, reported with the most common genes and DNA among its rows. None of the V and J calls come from the authors' own analysis; TCRdb made them. The sample includes some 250,000 distinct CDR3 sequences, with approximately 18% observed a single time. The top ten hold about 23% of the sample.

Trimming costs V 0 bases and J 0 bases, and their ends lie 12 bases apart. The germline V gene gives CDR1 as SGHTA and CDR2 as FQGNSA. There are 17 amino acids in the CDR3, from cysteine to phenylalanine inclusive. Only the CDR3 part of the read is kept: 51 bases, read in frame from the first base. PBMCs were isolated by Ficoll-Paque density gradient centrifugation. The paper's findings and limits, for the study overall: SARS-CoV-2 specificity was not confirmed for the second-wave clones peaking on day 37. Balanced CD4/CD8 phenotypes were observed for clones contracting from day 15 to 85, whereas a bias towards CD4+ was observed for a second wave of clones expanding from day 15 to 37. Only a couple of mild cases were covered in the study, and larger cohorts including severe cases with pre-infection samples were considered necessary. Some responding clones were detected in pre-infection memory, suggesting pre-existing cross-reactive memory T cells joined the SARS-CoV-2 response. Contracting CD4+ clones turned up mainly in the CM and EM memory subsets, whereas EMRA was where CD8+ clones were enriched.

This clonotype was picked up one time. The antigen this receptor binds is unknown. No base quality information exists; no much larger clone differs at one position. One read is thin evidence. The rearranged chain carries TRBV7-2 and TRBJ1-3; perhaps TRBD1 is the D gene, with 5 bases matching. The clonotype comes from a man between 18 and 29 years old who had mild COVID-19 (a few samples of this study predate the infection). The sample titles of this study are shuffled in the database, so cell type and time point are left out; the donor was told from shared clones. The sequenced sample was PBMCs or a T cell subset sorted from them (not recorded which). The nucleotides are TGTGCCAGCAGCTTAGCCGGGACGGCAAACTCTGGAAACACCATATATTTT. It translates to CASSLAGTANSGNTIYF.